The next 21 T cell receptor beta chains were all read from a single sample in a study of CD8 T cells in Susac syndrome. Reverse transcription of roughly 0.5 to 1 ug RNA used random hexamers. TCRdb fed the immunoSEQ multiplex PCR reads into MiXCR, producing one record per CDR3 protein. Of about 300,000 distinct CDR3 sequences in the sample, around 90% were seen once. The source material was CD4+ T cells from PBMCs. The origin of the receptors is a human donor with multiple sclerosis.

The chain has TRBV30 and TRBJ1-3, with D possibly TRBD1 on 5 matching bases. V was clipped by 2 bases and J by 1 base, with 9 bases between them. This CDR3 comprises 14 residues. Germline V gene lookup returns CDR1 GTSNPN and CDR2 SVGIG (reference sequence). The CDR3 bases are TGTGCCTGGAGTTGGGGCGGATCTGGAAACACCATATATTTT. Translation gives CAWSWGGSGNTIYF.

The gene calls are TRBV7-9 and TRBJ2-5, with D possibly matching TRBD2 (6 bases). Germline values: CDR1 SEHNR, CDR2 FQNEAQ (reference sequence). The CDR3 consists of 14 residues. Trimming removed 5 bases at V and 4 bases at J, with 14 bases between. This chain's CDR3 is CASSRPGGGETQYF. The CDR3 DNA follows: TGTGCCAGCAGCCGCCCTGGGGGAGGAGAGACCCAGTACTTC.

Here the CDR3 reads CATIVGSRRNEQFF. As DNA, the CDR3 is TGTGCCACCATTGTGGGTTCCAGGAGGAATGAGCAGTTCTTC. The chain employs TRBV6-4 and TRBJ2-1; TRBD2 might be the D (5 bases). The CDR3 loop spans 14 amino acids. V lost 10 bases and J lost 7, with 20 bases in between. Per germline, CDR1 MRHNA and CDR2 SNTAGT.

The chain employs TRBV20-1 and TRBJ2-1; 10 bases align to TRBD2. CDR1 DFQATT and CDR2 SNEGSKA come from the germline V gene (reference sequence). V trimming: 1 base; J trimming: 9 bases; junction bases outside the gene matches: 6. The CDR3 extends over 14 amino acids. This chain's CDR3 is CSARASGTSAEQFF. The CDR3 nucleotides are TGCAGTGCTAGAGCCTCCGGGACTAGCGCTGAGCAGTTCTTC.

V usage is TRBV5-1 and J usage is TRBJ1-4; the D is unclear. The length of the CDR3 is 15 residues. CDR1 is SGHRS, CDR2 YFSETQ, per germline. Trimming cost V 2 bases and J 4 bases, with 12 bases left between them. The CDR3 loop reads CASSFTVGLNEKLFF. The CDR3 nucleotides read TGCGCCAGCAGCTTCACTGTCGGGCTTAATGAAAAACTGTTTTTT.

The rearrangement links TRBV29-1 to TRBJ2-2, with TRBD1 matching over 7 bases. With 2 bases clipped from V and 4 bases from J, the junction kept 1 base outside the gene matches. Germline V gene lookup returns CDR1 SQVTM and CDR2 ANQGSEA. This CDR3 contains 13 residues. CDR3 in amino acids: CSVERQGTGELFF. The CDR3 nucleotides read TGCAGCGTTGAAAGACAGGGCACCGGGGAGCTGTTTTTT.

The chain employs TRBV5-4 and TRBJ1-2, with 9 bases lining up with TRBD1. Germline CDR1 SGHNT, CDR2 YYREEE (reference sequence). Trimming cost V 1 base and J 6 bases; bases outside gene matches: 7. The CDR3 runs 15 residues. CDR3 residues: CASSLSRDRVNGYTF. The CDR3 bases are TGTGCCAGCAGCTTGAGTCGGGACAGGGTAAATGGCTACACCTTC.

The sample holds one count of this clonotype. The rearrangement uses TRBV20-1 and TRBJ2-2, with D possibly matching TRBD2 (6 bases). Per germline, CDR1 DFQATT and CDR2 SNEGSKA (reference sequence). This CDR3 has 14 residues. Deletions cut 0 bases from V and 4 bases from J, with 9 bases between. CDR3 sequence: CSARDHGGTGELFF. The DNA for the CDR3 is TGCAGTGCTAGAGATCACGGGGGCACCGGGGAGCTGTTTTTT.

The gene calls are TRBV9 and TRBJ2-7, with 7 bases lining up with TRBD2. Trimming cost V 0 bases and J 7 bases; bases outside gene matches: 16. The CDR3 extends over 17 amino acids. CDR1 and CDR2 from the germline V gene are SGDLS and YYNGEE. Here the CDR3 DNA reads TGTGCCAGCAGCGTAGGGCCAAACCCTAGCGGCCCTCTGGAGCAGTACTTC. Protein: CASSVGPNPSGPLEQYF. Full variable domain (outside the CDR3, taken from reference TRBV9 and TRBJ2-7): DSGVTQTPKHLITATGQRVTLRCSPRSGDLSVYWYQQSLDQGLQFLIQYYNGEERAKGNILERFSAQQFPDLHSELNLSSLELGDSALYFCASSVGPNPSGPLEQYFGPGTRLTVT.

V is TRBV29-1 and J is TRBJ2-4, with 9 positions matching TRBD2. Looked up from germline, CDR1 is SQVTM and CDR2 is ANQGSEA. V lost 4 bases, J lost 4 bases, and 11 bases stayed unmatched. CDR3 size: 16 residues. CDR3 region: CSVARSGSGAKNIQYF. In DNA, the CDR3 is TGCAGCGTTGCCCGTAGCGGGAGTGGAGCTAAAAACATTCAGTACTTC.

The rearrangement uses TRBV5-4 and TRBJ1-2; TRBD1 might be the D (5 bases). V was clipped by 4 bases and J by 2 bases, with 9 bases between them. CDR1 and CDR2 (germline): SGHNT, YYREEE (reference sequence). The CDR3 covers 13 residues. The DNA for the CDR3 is TGTGCCAGCAGCCCTGGGGGGAACTATGGCTACACCTTC. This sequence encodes CASSPGGNYGYTF.

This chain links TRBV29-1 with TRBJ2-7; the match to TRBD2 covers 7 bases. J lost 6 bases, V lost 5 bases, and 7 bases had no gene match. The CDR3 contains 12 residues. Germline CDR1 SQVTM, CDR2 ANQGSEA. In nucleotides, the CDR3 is TGCAGCGTTACCGGGCCGGGGGGCGAGCAGTACTTC. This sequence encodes CSVTGPGGEQYF.

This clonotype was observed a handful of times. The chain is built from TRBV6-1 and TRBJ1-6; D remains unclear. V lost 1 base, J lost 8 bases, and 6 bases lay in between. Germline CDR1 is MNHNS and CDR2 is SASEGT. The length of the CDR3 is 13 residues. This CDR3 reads CASSEGRDSPLHF. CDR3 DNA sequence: TGTGCCAGCAGTGAAGGGCGGGATTCACCCCTCCACTTT.

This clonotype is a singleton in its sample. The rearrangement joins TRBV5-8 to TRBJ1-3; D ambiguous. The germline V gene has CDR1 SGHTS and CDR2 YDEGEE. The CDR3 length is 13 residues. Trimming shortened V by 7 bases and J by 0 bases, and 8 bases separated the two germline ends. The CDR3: CASGQISGNTIYF. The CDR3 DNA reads TGTGCCAGCGGCCAGATCTCTGGAAACACCATATATTTT. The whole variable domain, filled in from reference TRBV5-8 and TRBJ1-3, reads EAGVTQSPTHLIKTRGQQATLRCSPISGHTSVYWYQQALGLGLQFLLWYDEGEERNRGNFPPRFSGRQFPNYSSELNVNALELEDSALYLCASGQISGNTIYFGEGSWLTVV.

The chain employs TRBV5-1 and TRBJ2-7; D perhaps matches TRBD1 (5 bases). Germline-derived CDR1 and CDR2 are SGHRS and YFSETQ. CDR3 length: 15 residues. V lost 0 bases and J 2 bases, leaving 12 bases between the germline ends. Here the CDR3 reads CASSLGRALTYEQYF. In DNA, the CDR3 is TGCGCCAGCAGCTTGGGCAGGGCTCTTACCTACGAGCAGTACTTC.

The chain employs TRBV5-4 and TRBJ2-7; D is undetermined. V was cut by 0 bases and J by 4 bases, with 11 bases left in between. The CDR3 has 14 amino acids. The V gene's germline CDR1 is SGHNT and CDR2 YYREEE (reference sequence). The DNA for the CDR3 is TGTGCCAGCAGCTTGGAGGCAGTAGCTTACGAGCAGTACTTC. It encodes CASSLEAVAYEQYF.

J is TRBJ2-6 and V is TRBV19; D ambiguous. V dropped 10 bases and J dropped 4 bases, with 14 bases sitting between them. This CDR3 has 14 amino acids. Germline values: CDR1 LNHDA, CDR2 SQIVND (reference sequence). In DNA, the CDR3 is TGTGCCACTTCCTCCCGACGAGGGGCCAACGTCCTGACTTTC. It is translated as CATSSRRGANVLTF.

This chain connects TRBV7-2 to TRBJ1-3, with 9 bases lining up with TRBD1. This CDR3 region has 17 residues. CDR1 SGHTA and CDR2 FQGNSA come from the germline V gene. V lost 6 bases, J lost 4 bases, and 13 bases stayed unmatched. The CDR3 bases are TGTGCCAGCAGTTCACACACCGGGACAGGGACAGGAAACACCATATATTTT. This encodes CASSSHTGTGTGNTIYF.

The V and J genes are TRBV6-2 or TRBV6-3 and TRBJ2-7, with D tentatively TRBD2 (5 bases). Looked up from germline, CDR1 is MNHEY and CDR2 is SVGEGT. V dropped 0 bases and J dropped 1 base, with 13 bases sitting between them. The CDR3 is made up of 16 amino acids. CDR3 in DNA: TGTGCCAGCAGTTACTCCGCCAAAGCGGCGTCCTACGAGCAGTACTTC. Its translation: CASSYSAKAASYEQYF.

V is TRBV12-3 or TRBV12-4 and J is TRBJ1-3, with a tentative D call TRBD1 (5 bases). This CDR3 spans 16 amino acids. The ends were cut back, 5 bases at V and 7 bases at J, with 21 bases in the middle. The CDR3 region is CASSPPRLGVDNTIYF. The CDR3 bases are TGTGCCAGCAGTCCTCCCCGACTGGGGGTTGACAACACCATATATTTT.

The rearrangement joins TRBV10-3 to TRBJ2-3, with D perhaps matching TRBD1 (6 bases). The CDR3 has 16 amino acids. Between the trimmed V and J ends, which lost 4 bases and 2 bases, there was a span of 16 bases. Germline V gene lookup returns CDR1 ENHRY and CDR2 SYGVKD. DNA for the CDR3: TGTGCCATCAGTGGCTACAGGGCTTCCGACACAGATACGCAGTATTTT. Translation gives CAISGYRASDTDTQYF.